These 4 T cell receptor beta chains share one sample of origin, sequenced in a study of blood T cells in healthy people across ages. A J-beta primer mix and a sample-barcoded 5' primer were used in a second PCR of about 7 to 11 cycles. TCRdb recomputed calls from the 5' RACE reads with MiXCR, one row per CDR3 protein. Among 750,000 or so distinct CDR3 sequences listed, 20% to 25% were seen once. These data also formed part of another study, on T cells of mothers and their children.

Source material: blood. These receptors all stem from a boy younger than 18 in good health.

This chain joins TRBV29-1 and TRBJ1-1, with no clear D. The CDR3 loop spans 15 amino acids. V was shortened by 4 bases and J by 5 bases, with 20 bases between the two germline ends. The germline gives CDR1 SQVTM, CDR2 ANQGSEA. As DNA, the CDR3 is TGCAGCGTTGGTTCACAGTTGCGGAAAGATACTGAAGCTTTCTTT. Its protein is CSVGSQLRKDTEAFF.

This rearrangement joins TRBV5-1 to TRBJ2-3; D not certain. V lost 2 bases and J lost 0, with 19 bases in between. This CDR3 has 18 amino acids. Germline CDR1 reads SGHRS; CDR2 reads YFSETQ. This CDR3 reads CASSFNWGSTTSTDTQYF. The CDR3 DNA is TGCGCCAGCAGCTTTAATTGGGGATCTACAACTAGCACAGATACGCAGTATTTT.

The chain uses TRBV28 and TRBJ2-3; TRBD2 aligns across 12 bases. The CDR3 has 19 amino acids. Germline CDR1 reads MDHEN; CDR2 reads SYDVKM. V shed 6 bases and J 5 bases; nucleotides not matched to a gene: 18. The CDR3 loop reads CASSFRPGLAGPRGDTQYF. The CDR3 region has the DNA TGTGCCAGCAGCTTCCGACCGGGACTAGCGGGCCCACGGGGAGATACGCAGTATTTT.

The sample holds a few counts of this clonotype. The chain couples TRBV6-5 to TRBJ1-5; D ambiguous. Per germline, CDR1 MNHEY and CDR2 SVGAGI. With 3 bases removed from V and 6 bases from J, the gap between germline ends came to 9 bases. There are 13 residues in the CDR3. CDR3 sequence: CASSYGEGQPQHF. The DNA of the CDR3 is TGTGCCAGCAGTTATGGAGAGGGTCAGCCCCAGCATTTT.